The 27 T cell receptor beta chains in this list originate from one sample, sequenced in a study of T-cell reconstitution after alpha-beta-depleted transplantation in children. Preparation of the TCRbeta library used unique molecular identifiers. Each CDR3 protein is one row after TCRdb ran MiXCR on the PCR reads. The profile shows approximately 500,000 distinct CDR3 sequences, 25% to 30% of them singletons. Material: PBMCs, obtained before TCRalphabeta/CD19-depleted stem cell transplant. These receptors originate from a boy in the first two years of life with Wiskott-Aldrich syndrome, due to receive a stem cell transplant.

Only a few counts were recorded for this clonotype. This rearrangement joins TRBV24-1 to TRBJ2-3; D is unresolved. In germline, CDR1 is KGHDR, CDR2 SFDVKD. The CDR3 covers 16 residues. V shed 2 bases and J shed 3 bases, with 14 bases lying between them. The CDR3 here is CATSDSFGYATDTQYF. CDR3 nucleotides: TGTGCCACCAGTGATTCATTCGGCTACGCTACAGATACGCAGTATTTT.

Of note for this clonotype: A junction boundary mismatches the germline segment, possibly from a read error. J is TRBJ2-3 and V is TRBV5-1; 7 bases are shared with TRBD2. CDR1 SGHRS and CDR2 YFSETQ come from the germline V gene. The CDR3 extends over 14 amino acids. The DNA of the CDR3 is TGTGCCAGCAGCTTAAGCGGGATCACAGATACGCAGTATTTT. Translation gives CASSLSGITDTQYF.

This chain uses TRBV12-3 or TRBV12-4 with TRBJ2-1, with TRBD2 as a possible D gene (6 bases). V lost 2 bases and J 7 bases, leaving 12 bases between the germline ends. This CDR3 has 14 residues. CDR3 DNA sequence: TGTGCCAGCAGTTTACCAACTAGCCCGAATGAGCAGTTCTTC. Protein: CASSLPTSPNEQFF.

The chain links TRBV27 to TRBJ2-5, with no clear D. CDR3 length equals 14 residues. Germline V gene sequence: CDR1 MNHEY, CDR2 SMNVEV (reference sequence). The V gene lost 4 bases and the J gene lost 3 bases, with 12 bases spanning the gap. CDR3 nucleotide sequence: TGTGCCAGCAGTTATCTGGGAAGAAAAGAGACCCAGTACTTC. It yields the protein CASSYLGRKETQYF.

The chain uses TRBV28 and TRBJ2-1; D gene uncertain. This CDR3 is 12 amino acids long. V lost 2 bases, J lost 8 bases, and 7 bases lay in between. Germline V gene sequence: CDR1 MDHEN, CDR2 SYDVKM. CDR3 amino acids: CASSLTRDEQFF. The CDR3 DNA is TGTGCCAGCAGTTTAACCCGGGATGAGCAGTTCTTC.

This clonotype came up a few times. The gene calls are TRBV2 and TRBJ1-5; 8 bases are a match to TRBD1. Looked up from germline, CDR1 is SNHLY and CDR2 is FYNNEI. This CDR3 has 15 amino acids. The V and J ends lost 8 bases and 7 bases, in that order; junction bases with no gene match: 13. Here the CDR3 reads CASGSMDRERQPQHF. Written as DNA, the CDR3 is TGTGCCAGCGGGTCGATGGACAGGGAAAGGCAGCCCCAGCATTTT.

This clonotype was seen a few times. The rearrangement joins TRBV20-1 to TRBJ2-3; D remains ambiguous. This CDR3 contains 11 residues. Germline CDR1 and CDR2: DFQATT and SNEGSKA (reference sequence). Trimming took off 3 bases at V and 4 bases at J, with 5 bases between the two ends. The CDR3 here is CSASRSDTQYF. DNA of the CDR3: TGCAGTGCTAGTCGTTCAGATACGCAGTATTTT.

The rearrangement joins TRBV10-3 to TRBJ1-1; no clear D. From germline, CDR1 is ENHRY and CDR2 SYGVKD. The V gene lost 8 bases and the J gene lost 8 bases, with 12 bases spanning the gap. CDR3 length: 11 residues. CDR3 bases: TGTGCCATCTCCACGTTCACCGAAGCTTTCTTT. As protein: CAISTFTEAFF.

This clonotype was detected only a few times. The V gene is TRBV20-1, the J gene TRBJ2-1; D ambiguous. This CDR3 region has 12 residues. CDR1 and CDR2 from the germline V gene are DFQATT and SNEGSKA (reference sequence). V dropped 5 bases and J dropped 7 bases, with 12 bases sitting between them. CDR3 sequence: CSASAPWNEQFF. Here the CDR3 DNA reads TGCAGTGCTTCGGCCCCTTGGAATGAGCAGTTCTTC.

There are a few counts of this clonotype. The chain links TRBV27 to TRBJ1-6; no definite D call. CDR3 length equals 15 residues. The germline V gene has CDR1 MNHEY and CDR2 SMNVEV (reference sequence). V shed 5 bases and J shed 3 bases, with 11 bases lying between them. The CDR3 region has the DNA TGTGCCAGCAGTCCCTCGAACTTCTATAATTCACCCCTCCACTTT. Protein sequence: CASSPSNFYNSPLHF.

This sequence joins TRBV5-6 and TRBJ2-4; D possibly corresponds to TRBD2 (6 bases). The germline V gene has CDR1 SGHDT and CDR2 YYEEEE. The CDR3 loop spans 13 amino acids. V lost 4 bases and J lost 1, with 6 bases in between. CDR3 DNA: TGTGCCAGCAGCGGGAGGGCCAAAAACATTCAGTACTTC. This encodes CASSGRAKNIQYF.

This rearrangement joins TRBV5-5 to TRBJ2-3; D uncertain. The germline V gene has CDR1 SGHKS and CDR2 YYEKEE (reference sequence). Trimming left V 0 bases short and J 2 bases short, with 4 bases between. This CDR3 has 13 residues. CDR3 region: CASSLDFTDTQYF. The CDR3 DNA reads TGTGCCAGCAGCTTGGATTTCACAGATACGCAGTATTTT.

The sample holds a few counts of this clonotype. The chain links TRBV20-1 to TRBJ1-5; 9 nucleotides align to TRBD1. Germline CDR1 reads DFQATT; CDR2 reads SNEGSKA (reference sequence). This CDR3 comprises 14 residues. V shed 6 bases and J 6 bases; nucleotides not matched to a gene: 9. DNA for the CDR3: TGCAGTGCGGCAACCGACAGGGGGTTTCAGCCCCAGCATTTT. Its protein product is CSAATDRGFQPQHF.

This clonotype has more than one count but fewer than ten. This rearrangement joins TRBV9 to TRBJ2-5, with 9 positions matching TRBD1. Germline assignment: CDR1 SGDLS and CDR2 YYNGEE. The CDR3 has 15 residues. J lost 5 bases, V lost 2 bases, and 7 bases had no gene match. The CDR3 region is CASSVTGGFSETQYF. The CDR3 bases are TGTGCCAGCAGCGTCACAGGGGGCTTCAGTGAGACCCAGTACTTC.

This chain links TRBV28 with TRBJ2-2; 8 bases are shared with TRBD1. From germline, CDR1 is MDHEN and CDR2 SYDVKM. Trimming cost V 4 bases and J 9 bases; bases outside gene matches: 4. The CDR3 covers 13 residues. Written as DNA, the CDR3 is TGTGCCAGCAGTTCCGACAGGGGATGGGAGCTGTTTTTT. This sequence encodes CASSSDRGWELFF.

The chain couples TRBV5-6 to TRBJ2-6; tentatively, D is TRBD1 (6 bases). The CDR3 is made up of 15 amino acids. Germline-derived CDR1 and CDR2 are SGHDT and YYEEEE. Trimming pared 0 bases from V and 2 bases from J, leaving 6 bases between. Here the CDR3 reads CASSLGQAGANVLTF. In DNA, the CDR3 is TGTGCCAGCAGCTTGGGACAGGCTGGGGCCAACGTCCTGACTTTC. Based on the CDR3 plus reference TRBV5-6 and TRBJ2-6, the full variable domain is DAGVTQSPTHLIKTRGQQVTLRCSPKSGHDTVSWYQQALGQGPQFIFQYYEEEERQRGNFPDRFSGHQFPNYSSELNVNALLLGDSALYLCASSLGQAGANVLTFGAGSRLTVL.

This clonotype was recorded a few times. This chain joins TRBV5-1 and TRBJ1-5, with no clear D. The CDR3 consists of 13 residues. Germline values: CDR1 SGHRS, CDR2 YFSETQ. Trimming cost V 4 bases and J 7 bases, with 12 bases left between them. The chain's CDR3 is CASSPYGRQPQHF. Here the CDR3 DNA reads TGCGCCAGCAGCCCCTACGGTAGACAGCCCCAGCATTTT.

The rearrangement joins TRBV20-1 to TRBJ2-3; TRBD1 is a possible D gene (5 bases). V shed 3 bases and J shed 2 bases, with 18 bases lying between them. The CDR3 runs 16 residues. The germline V gene has CDR1 DFQATT and CDR2 SNEGSKA (reference sequence). The CDR3 is CSASALGQVPTDTQYF. The CDR3 DNA follows: TGCAGTGCTAGTGCCTTGGGGCAGGTCCCCACAGATACGCAGTATTTT.

This clonotype showed up just once. At one of its ends the junction is not consistent with the germline gene, which may arise from a read error. The chain joins TRBV27 to TRBJ2-1; D is perhaps TRBD2 (5 bases). The CDR3 contains 15 residues. The germline gives CDR1 MNHEY, CDR2 SMNVEV (reference sequence). The CDR3 sequence is CPSSLGLSSYNEQFF. CDR3 nucleotides: TGTCCCAGCAGTCTCGGACTGAGCTCCTACAATGAGCAGTTCTTC.

The chain links TRBV30 to TRBJ1-1; 8 positions match TRBD1. Germline loops: CDR1 GTSNPN, CDR2 SVGIG (reference sequence). The V segment lost 5 bases and the J segment 9 bases; nucleotides outside the gene matches: 2. This CDR3 region has 10 residues. The CDR3 DNA sequence: TGTGCCTGGGGGACAGGACAAGCTTTCTTT. Protein: CAWGTGQAFF.

The chain couples TRBV7-6 to TRBJ2-6; D remains ambiguous. In germline, CDR1 is SGHVS, CDR2 FNYEAQ. The CDR3 contains 12 residues. V was clipped by 5 bases and J by 3 bases, with 2 bases between them. CDR3 residues: CASSVGANVLTF. The CDR3 DNA is TGTGCCAGCAGCGTTGGGGCCAACGTCCTGACTTTC.

This clonotype was seen more than once but under ten times. The CDR3, as DNA: TGTGCCAGCAGTCCCCGGGAGCTGCGGTACAATGAGCAGTTCTTC. Its translation is CASSPRELRYNEQFF. The chain employs TRBV12-3 or TRBV12-4 and TRBJ2-1; TRBD2 might be the D (6 bases). The CDR3 covers 15 residues. V was clipped by 5 bases and J by 4 bases, with 15 bases between them.

This chain joins TRBV10-3 and TRBJ1-5, with TRBD1 as a possible D gene (5 bases). V dropped 6 bases and J dropped 6 bases, with 9 bases sitting between them. CDR1 is ENHRY and CDR2 is SYGVKD in the germline V gene. The CDR3 runs to 12 residues. The CDR3 DNA reads TGTGCCATCAGGGGGGACGCTCAGCCCCAGCATTTT. Translation: CAIRGDAQPQHF.

This clonotype was detected a few times. V and J are TRBV7-8 and TRBJ2-2, with TRBD2 identical over 8 bases. V lost 4 bases to trimming and J lost 3 bases; unmatched junction nucleotides: 7. Germline values: CDR1 SGHVS, CDR2 FQNEAQ. The CDR3 is 16 amino acids. This CDR3 is CASSWAGLAYTGELFF. The CDR3 DNA follows: TGTGCCAGCAGCTGGGCAGGACTAGCCTACACCGGGGAGCTGTTTTTT.

This clonotype was seen a single time. This chain uses TRBV7-2 with TRBJ2-1; the match to TRBD2 covers 9 bases. The CDR3 is 16 amino acids. The V gene's germline CDR1 is SGHTA and CDR2 FQGNSA. After removal of 5 bases from V and 8 bases from J, the junction contained 13 bases not matched to a gene. CDR3 coding DNA: TGTGCCAGCAGCCCTGGCCCTGCGGGAGGGCCCGATGAGCAGTTCTTC. It specifies CASSPGPAGGPDEQFF. Looking up the rest from reference TRBV7-2 and TRBJ2-1 gives the full variable domain: GAGVSQSPSNKVTEKGKDVELRCDPISGHTALYWYRQSLGQGLEFLIYFQGNSAPDKSGLPSDRFSAERTGGSVSTLTIQRTQQEDSAVYLCASSPGPAGGPDEQFFGPGTRLTVL.

The chain uses TRBV15 and TRBJ2-3; 12 positions match TRBD2. Germline CDR1 is LNHNV and CDR2 is YYDKDF (reference sequence). The CDR3 contains 16 residues. Losses at the gene ends were 2 bases for V and 6 bases for J; bases not matched to a gene: 6. The DNA for the CDR3 is TGTGCCACCAGCAGACCTACTAGCGGGAGGACGGATACGCAGTATTTT. It codes for CATSRPTSGRTDTQYF. Full variable domain (missing parts from reference TRBV15 and TRBJ2-3): DAMVIQNPRYQVTQFGKPVTLSCSQTLNHNVMYWYQQKSSQAPKLLFHYYDKDFNNEADTPDNFQSRRPNTSFCFLDIRSPGLGDTAMYLCATSRPTSGRTDTQYFGPGTRLTVL.

This clonotype was found a few times. This sequence joins TRBV20-1 and TRBJ2-1; tentative D call: TRBD2 (6 bases). The germline CDR1 and CDR2 sequences are DFQATT and SNEGSKA (reference sequence). The CDR3 consists of 16 residues. V was cut by 2 bases and J by 0 bases, with 14 bases left in between. The CDR3 nucleotides read TGCAGTGCTAGAATCTGGAGCGGGCGCTCCTACAATGAGCAGTTCTTC. As protein: CSARIWSGRSYNEQFF.